Below are 23 T cell receptor beta chains sequenced from a single sample in a study of blood T cell repertoires in COVID-19. Some clones are missing from TCRdb's copy, which holds only in-frame ones; the method was immunoSEQ multiplex PCR. The table records more than 100,000 clones, 84% of them present only once. Sequenced input: peripheral blood. Receptors were obtained from a human donor in a cohort sampled during active COVID-19.

The rearrangement uses TRBV27 and TRBJ2-1; 9 nucleotides align to TRBD1. Looked up from germline, CDR1 is MNHEY and CDR2 is SMNVEV (reference sequence). This CDR3 is 15 amino acids long. The V segment lost 2 bases and the J segment 6 bases; nucleotides outside the gene matches: 5. CDR3 in amino acids: CASSLAGQGRNEQFF. Here the CDR3 DNA reads TGTGCCAGCAGTTTAGCGGGACAGGGACGCAATGAGCAGTTCTTC.

This chain joins TRBV5-4 and TRBJ2-1; 8 bases match TRBD1. Germline V gene data show CDR1 as SGHNT and CDR2 as YYREEE (reference sequence). The CDR3 is made up of 15 amino acids. V lost 2 bases, J lost 5 bases, and 6 bases stayed unmatched. Here the CDR3 DNA reads TGTGCCAGCAGCTTAGAGACAGGGGTCCACAATGAGCAGTTCTTC. Its protein product is CASSLETGVHNEQFF.

The genes are TRBV7-8 and TRBJ1-1, with TRBD1 matching over 11 bases. Germline CDR1 reads SGHVS; CDR2 reads FQNEAQ. The V gene end was trimmed by 4 bases and the J gene end by 3 bases; junction bases not matched to a gene: 7. CDR3 length: 16 amino acids. DNA of the CDR3: TGTGCCAGCAGCTCCAGGTGGGACAGGGGGGACACTGAAGCTTTCTTT. This codes for CASSSRWDRGDTEAFF. The whole variable domain, filled in from reference TRBV7-8 and TRBJ1-1, reads GAGVSQSPRYKVAKRGQDVALRCDPISGHVSLFWYQQALGQGPEFLTYFQNEAQLDKSGLPSDRFFAERPEGSVSTLKIQRTQQEDSAVYLCASSSRWDRGDTEAFFGQGTRLTVV.

The rearrangement joins TRBV6-6 to TRBJ1-4; possible D gene TRBD1, 5 bases. V lost 5 bases and J 3 bases, leaving 13 bases between the germline ends. CDR3 length: 15 amino acids. Germline CDR1 MNHNY, CDR2 SVGAGI (reference sequence). This CDR3 is CASSARGGANEKLFF. The CDR3 nucleotides read TGTGCCAGCAGTGCCCGGGGAGGGGCTAATGAAAAACTGTTTTTT.

This rearrangement joins TRBV27 to TRBJ1-3, with D uncertain. The CDR3 covers 13 residues. CDR1 and CDR2 (germline): MNHEY, SMNVEV (reference sequence). V lost 4 bases to trimming and J lost 1 base, with 5 bases between them. Here the CDR3 DNA reads TGTGCCAGCAGTTCCGGGTCTGGAAACACCATATATTTT. Residues: CASSSGSGNTIYF.

This clone appeared many times. The rearrangement links TRBV9 to TRBJ1-3, with D possibly matching TRBD1 (5 bases). This CDR3 spans 15 amino acids. The germline gives CDR1 SGDLS, CDR2 YYNGEE. The V gene lost 4 bases and the J gene lost 3 bases, with 14 bases spanning the gap. The CDR3 loop reads CASSPAGIFGNTIYF. As DNA, the CDR3 is TGTGCCAGCAGCCCCGCAGGGATCTTTGGAAACACCATATATTTT.

V usage is TRBV3-1 (or the pseudogene TRBV3-2) and J usage is TRBJ2-7; TRBD2 matches 14 bases. V lost 2 bases, J lost 6 bases, and 6 bases stayed unmatched. The CDR3 consists of 16 residues. Germline V gene lookup returns CDR1 LGHDT and CDR2 YNNKEL (reference sequence). The CDR3 here is CASSQSPGLAGVEQYF. Here the CDR3 DNA reads TGTGCCAGCAGCCAATCGCCGGGACTAGCGGGGGTCGAGCAGTACTTC.

The V and J genes are TRBV7-8 and TRBJ2-7, with a tentative D call TRBD1 (6 bases). The CDR3 totals 18 residues. V lost 2 bases to trimming and J lost 0 bases, with 20 bases between them. Germline lookup yields CDR1 SGHVS and CDR2 FQNEAQ. The CDR3 sequence: CASSLIGTRGVSSYEQYF. For the CDR3, the DNA is TGTGCCAGCAGCTTAATTGGCACCAGGGGAGTCAGCTCCTACGAGCAGTACTTC.

The count of this clone is one. This chain joins TRBV13 and TRBJ1-4; 7 nucleotides align to TRBD1. The CDR3 runs 16 residues. CDR1 is PRHDT and CDR2 is FYEKMQ in the germline V gene (reference sequence). Trimming at V came to 4 bases and at J to 5 bases, leaving 10 bases not matched to a gene. CDR3 sequence: CASSSPRQGQNEKLFF. The CDR3, as DNA: TGTGCCAGCAGCTCGCCAAGACAGGGTCAAAATGAAAAACTGTTTTTT.

The chain carries TRBV6-5 and TRBJ1-1, with 8 nucleotides matching TRBD1. This CDR3 is 14 amino acids long. The ends lost 8 bases at V and 1 base at J; junction bases unmatched: 6. Germline assignment: CDR1 MNHEY and CDR2 SVGAGI. CDR3 in amino acids: CASRGTGGNTEAFF. The CDR3, as DNA: TGTGCCAGCCGCGGGACAGGCGGGAACACTGAAGCTTTCTTT.

The V call is TRBV5-1, the J call TRBJ2-5; 9 bases are a match to TRBD1. With V trimmed by 5 bases and J by 1 base, 6 bases remained unmatched. This CDR3 comprises 15 residues. The V gene's germline CDR1 is SGHRS and CDR2 YFSETQ. CDR3 in DNA: TGCGCCAGCAGACGGACAGGGGCGATCCAAGAGACCCAGTACTTC. Protein: CASRRTGAIQETQYF.

This chain links TRBV4-2 with TRBJ1-4; TRBD1 might be the D (5 bases). This CDR3 is 15 amino acids long. Trimming shortened V by 1 base and J by 0 bases, and 6 bases separated the two germline ends. Germline CDR1 LGHNA, CDR2 YNFKEQ. The CDR3 DNA is TGTGCCAGCAGCCAAGCAGGGTCAACTAATGAAAAACTGTTTTTT. Translated, it gives CASSQAGSTNEKLFF.

The rearrangement joins TRBV2 to TRBJ1-1; D gene unclear. The germline V and J ends were trimmed by 10 bases and 7 bases, with 19 bases remaining between them. The CDR3 covers 13 residues. Germline V gives CDR1 SNHLY, CDR2 FYNNEI. CDR3 in DNA: TGTGCCACCCTAACGGGGAGGGCCGGTGAAGCTTTCTTT. Protein sequence: CATLTGRAGEAFF.

The chain links TRBV9 to TRBJ1-3; no clear D. CDR1 is SGDLS, CDR2 YYNGEE, per germline. The CDR3 runs 14 residues. Trimming removed 1 base at V and 0 bases at J, with 5 bases between. CDR3 loop: CASSVSISGNTIYF. In nucleotides, the CDR3 is TGTGCCAGCAGCGTATCAATCTCTGGAAACACCATATATTTT.

The table lists this clone with a count of one. V is TRBV12-3 or TRBV12-4 and J is TRBJ1-4, with unresolved D. Trimming pared 3 bases from V and 6 bases from J, leaving 8 bases between. CDR3 length equals 13 residues. CDR3 in amino acids: CASSFERYEKLFF. The DNA for the CDR3 is TGTGCCAGCAGTTTTGAGCGATATGAAAAACTGTTTTTT.

The CDR3 sequence: CASSPGQRYNSPLHF. The DNA of the CDR3 is TGTGCCAGCTCACCCGGACAGAGATATAATTCACCCCTCCACTTT. This chain links TRBV18 with TRBJ1-6; a weak D match, TRBD1 (6 bases). Trimming stripped 3 bases from V and 4 bases from J, with 10 bases between. The CDR3 runs to 15 residues. Germline V gene sequence: CDR1 KGHSH, CDR2 LQKENI.

This chain uses TRBV7-9 with TRBJ2-7; D is perhaps TRBD1 (6 bases). There are 14 residues in the CDR3. V lost 5 bases to trimming and J lost 9 bases, with 20 bases between them. Germline CDR1 SEHNR, CDR2 FQNEAQ (reference sequence). The CDR3 nucleotides read TGTGCCAGCAGCACCACGCTATTGGGGGCCGGGCAGTACTTC. The encoded protein is CASSTTLLGAGQYF.

This clone is a singleton in its sample. The rearrangement links TRBV5-1 to TRBJ1-2, with TRBD1 matching 11 bases. There are 14 residues in the CDR3. V lost 4 bases and J lost 10; bases outside the gene matches: 9. Germline CDR1 reads SGHRS; CDR2 reads YFSETQ. The CDR3 region is CASSLGQGARHYTF. The CDR3 region has the DNA TGCGCCAGCAGCCTCGGACAGGGGGCGAGGCACTACACCTTC.

The chain uses TRBV19 and TRBJ1-2; 8 bases line up with TRBD1. CDR1 and CDR2 from the germline V gene are LNHDA and SQIVND (reference sequence). The CDR3 spans 16 residues. With V trimmed by 2 bases and J by 3 bases, 8 bases remained unmatched. The CDR3 reads CASSIPGQVPHYGYTF. The CDR3 DNA reads as TGTGCCAGTAGTATACCGGGACAGGTTCCGCACTATGGCTACACCTTC.

This rearrangement joins TRBV7-2 to TRBJ2-7; 7 bases line up with TRBD2. The germline V gene encodes CDR1 SGHTA and CDR2 FQGNSA. The V segment lost 4 bases and the J segment 1 base; nucleotides outside the gene matches: 4. The CDR3 sequence is 14 residues long. CDR3 DNA sequence: TGTGCCAGCAGCTCTCAGGGAGGGTCCTACGAGCAGTACTTC. Encoded protein: CASSSQGGSYEQYF.

The rearrangement uses TRBV10-3 and TRBJ2-7; D is perhaps TRBD2 (5 bases). The CDR3 has 13 residues. Per the germline V gene, CDR1 is ENHRY and CDR2 is SYGVKD. With 10 bases removed from V and 0 bases from J, the gap between germline ends came to 13 bases. The CDR3 coding sequence is TGTGCCACGAGCGGCCTAGGCTCCTACGAGCAGTACTTC. The encoded protein is CATSGLGSYEQYF.

J is TRBJ1-2 and V is TRBV5-1; D may be TRBD1 (5 bases). With 0 bases removed from V and 6 bases from J, the gap between germline ends came to 12 bases. CDR1 is SGHRS, CDR2 YFSETQ, per germline. CDR3 length: 14 residues. CDR3 in amino acids: CASSLDGRADGYTF. The DNA for the CDR3 is TGCGCCAGCAGCTTGGATGGCAGGGCGGATGGCTACACCTTC. The complete variable domain, with remaining parts taken from reference TRBV5-1 and TRBJ1-2, reads KAGVTQTPRYLIKTRGQQVTLSCSPISGHRSVSWYQQTPGQGLQFLFEYFSETQRNKGNFPGRFSGRQFSNSRSEMNVSTLELGDSALYLCASSLDGRADGYTFGSGTRLTVV.

This clone was seen a handful of times. The chain has TRBV10-3 and TRBJ1-1; TRBD1 matches at 9 bases. From germline, CDR1 is ENHRY and CDR2 SYGVKD. Unmatched junction bases numbered 8, after V lost 8 bases and J lost 1 base. The length of the CDR3 is 15 residues. The CDR3 nucleotides read TGTGCCATCTCTACCCCGGGACAGGGGAACACTGAAGCTTTCTTT. This sequence encodes CAISTPGQGNTEAFF.